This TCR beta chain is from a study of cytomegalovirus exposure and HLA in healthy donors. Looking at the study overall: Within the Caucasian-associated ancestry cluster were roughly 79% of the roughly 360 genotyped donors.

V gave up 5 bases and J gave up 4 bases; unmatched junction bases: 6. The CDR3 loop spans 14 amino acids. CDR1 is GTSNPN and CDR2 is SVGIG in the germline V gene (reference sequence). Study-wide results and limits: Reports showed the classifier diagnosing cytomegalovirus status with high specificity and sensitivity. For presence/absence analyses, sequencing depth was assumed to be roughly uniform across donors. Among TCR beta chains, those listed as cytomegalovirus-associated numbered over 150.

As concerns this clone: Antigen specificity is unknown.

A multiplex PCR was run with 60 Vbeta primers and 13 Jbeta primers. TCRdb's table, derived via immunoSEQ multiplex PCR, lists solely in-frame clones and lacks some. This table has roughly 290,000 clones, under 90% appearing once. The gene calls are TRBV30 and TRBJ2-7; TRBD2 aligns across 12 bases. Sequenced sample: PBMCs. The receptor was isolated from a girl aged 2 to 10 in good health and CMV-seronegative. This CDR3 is CAWGSTSGGYEQYF. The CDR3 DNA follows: TGTGCCTGGGGATCGACTAGCGGGGGATACGAGCAGTACTTC.